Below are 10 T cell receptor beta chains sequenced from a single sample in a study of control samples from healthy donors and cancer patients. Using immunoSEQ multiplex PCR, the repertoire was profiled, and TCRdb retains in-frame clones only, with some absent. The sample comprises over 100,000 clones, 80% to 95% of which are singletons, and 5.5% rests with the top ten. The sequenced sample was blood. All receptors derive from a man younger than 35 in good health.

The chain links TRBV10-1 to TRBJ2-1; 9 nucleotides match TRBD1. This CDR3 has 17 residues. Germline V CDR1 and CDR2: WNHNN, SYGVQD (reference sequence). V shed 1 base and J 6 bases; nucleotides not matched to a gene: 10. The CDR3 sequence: CASSEWGLRTGVNEQFF. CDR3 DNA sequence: TGCGCCAGCAGTGAGTGGGGTCTTAGGACAGGGGTCAATGAGCAGTTCTTC.

The CDR3 reads CASSPQVAFGEKLFF. CDR3 bases: TGTGCCAGCAGCCCCCAGGTGGCCTTTGGAGAAAAACTGTTTTTT. The genes are TRBV7-9 and TRBJ1-4; D remains unclear. Germline CDR1 is SEHNR and CDR2 is FQNEAQ (reference sequence). The CDR3 spans 15 residues. V dropped 5 bases and J dropped 8 bases, with 18 bases sitting between them.

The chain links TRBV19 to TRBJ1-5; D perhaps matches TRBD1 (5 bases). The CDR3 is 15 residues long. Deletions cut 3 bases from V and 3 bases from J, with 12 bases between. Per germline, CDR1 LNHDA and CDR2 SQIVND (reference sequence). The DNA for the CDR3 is TGTGCCAGTAGTATTTCCAGGGACTTCAATCAGCCCCAGCATTTT. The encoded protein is CASSISRDFNQPQHF.

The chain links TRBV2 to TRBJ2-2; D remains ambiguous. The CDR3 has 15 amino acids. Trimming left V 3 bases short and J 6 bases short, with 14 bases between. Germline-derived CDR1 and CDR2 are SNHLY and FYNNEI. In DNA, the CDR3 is TGTGCCAGCAGTGACTTATTCACCCCCCCCGGGGAGCTGTTTTTT. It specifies CASSDLFTPPGELFF.

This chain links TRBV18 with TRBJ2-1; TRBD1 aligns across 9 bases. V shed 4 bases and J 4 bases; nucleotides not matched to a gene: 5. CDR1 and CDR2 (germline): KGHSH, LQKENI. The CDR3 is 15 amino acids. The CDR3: CASSLPGQGYNEQFF. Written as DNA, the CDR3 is TGTGCCAGCTCACTCCCGGGACAGGGTTACAATGAGCAGTTCTTC.

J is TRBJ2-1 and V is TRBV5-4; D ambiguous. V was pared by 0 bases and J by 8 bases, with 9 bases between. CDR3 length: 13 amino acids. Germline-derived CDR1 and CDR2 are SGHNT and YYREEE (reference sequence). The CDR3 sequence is CASSLAGSYEQFF. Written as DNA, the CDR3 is TGTGCCAGCAGCTTGGCTGGCAGCTATGAGCAGTTCTTC.

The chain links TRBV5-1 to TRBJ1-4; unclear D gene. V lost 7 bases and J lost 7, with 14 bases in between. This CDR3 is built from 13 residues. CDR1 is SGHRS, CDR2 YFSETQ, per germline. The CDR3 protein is CASFDIRSEKLFF. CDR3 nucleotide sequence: TGCGCCAGCTTTGACATCCGCTCTGAAAAACTGTTTTTT.

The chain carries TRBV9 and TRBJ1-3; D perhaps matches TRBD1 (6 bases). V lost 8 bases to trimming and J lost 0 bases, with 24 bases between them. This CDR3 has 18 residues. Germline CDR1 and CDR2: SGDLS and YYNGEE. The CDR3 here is CASPDQGQSPASGNTIYF. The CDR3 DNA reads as TGTGCCAGTCCCGACCAGGGACAATCCCCCGCCTCTGGAAACACCATATATTTT.

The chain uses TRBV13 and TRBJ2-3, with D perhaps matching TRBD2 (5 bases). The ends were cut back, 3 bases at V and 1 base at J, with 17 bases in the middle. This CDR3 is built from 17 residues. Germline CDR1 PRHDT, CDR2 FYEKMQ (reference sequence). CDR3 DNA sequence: TGTGCCAGCAGCTTCGGGCGGGCGAGGTCCGGCACAGATACGCAGTATTTT. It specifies CASSFGRARSGTDTQYF.

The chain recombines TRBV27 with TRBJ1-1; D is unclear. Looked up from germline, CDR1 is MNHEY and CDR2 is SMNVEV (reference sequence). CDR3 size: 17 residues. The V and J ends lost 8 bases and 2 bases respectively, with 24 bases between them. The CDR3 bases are TGTGCCAGCCGTCCGGGGTTGGGAAAGGTCGGTAACACTGAAGCTTTCTTT. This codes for CASRPGLGKVGNTEAFF.